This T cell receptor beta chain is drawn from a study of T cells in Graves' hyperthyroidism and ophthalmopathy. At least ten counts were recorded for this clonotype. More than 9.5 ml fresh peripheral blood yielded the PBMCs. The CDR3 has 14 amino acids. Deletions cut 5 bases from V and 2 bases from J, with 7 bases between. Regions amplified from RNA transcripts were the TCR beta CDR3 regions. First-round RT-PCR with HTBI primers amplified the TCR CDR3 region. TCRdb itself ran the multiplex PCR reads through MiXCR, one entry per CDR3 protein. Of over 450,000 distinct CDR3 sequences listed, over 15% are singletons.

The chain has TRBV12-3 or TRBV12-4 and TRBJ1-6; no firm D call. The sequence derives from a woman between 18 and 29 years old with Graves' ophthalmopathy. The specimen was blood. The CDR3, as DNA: TGTGCCAGCAGTATAGTCACCTATAATTCACCCCTCCACTTT. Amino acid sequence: CASSIVTYNSPLHF.